These 7 T cell receptor beta chains were sequenced from one sample in a study of CD8+ T cells in alopecia areata. cDNA serving as the sequencing template came from extracted, reverse transcribed RNA. Data came from immunoSEQ multiplex PCR; TCRdb stores just in-frame clones and leaves some out. Altogether hundreds of thousands of clones are present, 67% being singletons, with the ten largest covering more than 0.95%. The starting material was CD4+ T cells sorted from blood, obtained at week 0. The receptors stem from a human donor with alopecia areata.

The V gene is TRBV5-4, the J gene TRBJ2-5; TRBD2 might be the D (7 bases). Trimming pared 4 bases from V and 2 bases from J, leaving 15 bases between. The germline V gene has CDR1 SGHNT and CDR2 YYREEE (reference sequence). The CDR3 totals 15 residues. The CDR3 region is CASSPVGGQQETQYF. In DNA form, the CDR3 reads TGTGCCAGCAGCCCGGTGGGGGGGCAGCAAGAGACCCAGTACTTC.

The rearrangement joins TRBV7-3 to TRBJ2-3; D unresolved. Deletions cut 8 bases from V and 0 bases from J, with 9 bases between. Germline values: CDR1 SGHTA, CDR2 FQGTGA. This CDR3 is 13 amino acids long. CDR3 region: CASGSGSTDTQYF. For the CDR3, the DNA is TGTGCCAGCGGCTCAGGAAGCACAGATACGCAGTATTTT.

A word on this clone: In this CDR3 the conserved last residue, phenylalanine or tryptophan, is missing, so a read error is likely. The V and J genes are TRBV29-1 and TRBJ1-1, with D unresolved. Trimming removed 2 bases from V and 3 bases from J, with 10 bases in between. The CDR3 length is 13 residues. Germline CDR1 reads SQVTM; CDR2 reads ANQGSEA. CDR3 sequence (DNA): TGCAGCGTTGAAATGATTAAGGACACTGAAGCTTTCATT. Translating it yields CSVEMIKDTEAFI.

The CDR3: CSVKSSDPIYDYEQYF. CDR3 DNA: TGCAGCGTTAAGTCGTCGGACCCAATCTACGACTACGAGCAGTACTTC. The V call is TRBV29-1, the J call TRBJ2-7; no definite D call. The CDR3 spans 16 residues. The germline V gene encodes CDR1 SQVTM and CDR2 ANQGSEA. The V end was cut by 5 bases, the J end by 3 bases, with 23 bases between.

The chain combines TRBV29-1 with TRBJ1-1, with D maybe TRBD1 (6 bases). The CDR3 contains 12 residues. Deletions cut 7 bases from V and 1 base from J, with 10 bases between. Germline V gives CDR1 SQVTM, CDR2 ANQGSEA. As DNA, the CDR3 is TGCAGCGGCGGGGGGGCGAACACTGAAGCTTTCTTT. Translation: CSGGGANTEAFF.

This clone was recorded a few times. This chain links TRBV29-1 with TRBJ1-6; TRBD1 aligns across 7 bases. The CDR3 length is 15 residues. The V gene end was trimmed by 5 bases and the J gene end by 7 bases; junction bases not matched to a gene: 11. Germline V gives CDR1 SQVTM, CDR2 ANQGSEA. The CDR3 spells CSVTIDRASNSPLHF. CDR3 nucleotide sequence: TGCAGCGTTACGATCGACAGGGCCTCGAATTCACCCCTCCACTTT.

The rearrangement links TRBV7-9 to TRBJ1-6; D possibly corresponds to TRBD1 (6 bases). CDR1 is SEHNR and CDR2 is FQNEAQ in the germline V gene (reference sequence). V was clipped by 2 bases and J by 8 bases, with 25 bases between them. The CDR3 is 19 residues long. DNA of the CDR3: TGTGCCAGCAGCTTATCCATAGACAGGAACCCCTTTCGGTATTCACCCCTCCACTTT. It codes for CASSLSIDRNPFRYSPLHF.